Listed below are T cell receptor beta chains from one sample, sequenced in a study of CD8 T cells in ankylosing spondylitis. Via MiXCR, TCRdb re-called the 5' RACE reads, giving one row per CDR3 protein. The table lists hundreds of thousands of distinct CDR3 sequences, about a fifth of them singletons, with about 3.5% in the top ten. The specimen sequenced was blood, either unsorted or a sorted T cell fraction (not recorded which). The receptors were sampled from a female donor with ankylosing spondylitis or in good health (not recorded which). CDR3s leave out the opening cysteine and the closing phenylalanine or tryptophan. A clone size is listed for some rows: how often the clone was seen (once, few, many), or a class if it is expanded.

J	length	V	size	CDR3
TRBJ2-1	12	TRBV5-5	few	ASGGTAARGEQF
TRBJ2-3	12	TRBV7-3	-	ASSPGGARDTQY
TRBJ1-1	12	TRBV20-1	-	SAQTGTVNTEAF
TRBJ2-7	13	TRBV12-3/TRBV12-4	few	ASSLGTGWAHEQY
TRBJ2-1	14	TRBV9	few	ASSAGGTSGMREQF
TRBJ2-3	12	TRBV6-2/TRBV6-3	few	ASRPTISTDTQY
TRBJ2-7	13	TRBV15	few	ATSREAANTYEQY
TRBJ2-3	13	TRBV4-3	many	ASSQGSGAVDTQY
TRBJ2-1	12	TRBV2	-	ASSFRPTSGKQF
TRBJ2-1	9	TRBV29-1	-	SVERWDEQF
TRBJ2-6	14	TRBV6-1	many	ASTGQGGSGANVLT
TRBJ1-4	11	TRBV7-7	-	ASSRQGMEKLF
TRBJ1-2	9	TRBV2	few	ASREGMGYT
TRBJ2-5	13	TRBV5-1	-	ASSLALAGGETQY
TRBJ2-3	16	TRBV7-6	-	ASSLVSMVGSGGDTQY
TRBJ2-2	13	TRBV6-1	-	ASRPSGRVSGELF
TRBJ2-7	11	TRBV28	many	ASSRGDSGRQY
TRBJ2-7	16	TRBV4-3	-	ASSQDPLGGQRSYEQY
TRBJ2-1	12	TRBV5-1	-	ASTDRGAYNEQF
TRBJ2-3	13	TRBV28	many	ASRLSGRAGDTQY
TRBJ2-1	15	TRBV20-1	-	SARVGRSGLAYNEQF
TRBJ2-1	12	TRBV28	once	ASSFSGRAGEQF
TRBJ1-2	13	TRBV29-1	many	SAWDRAHYNYGYT
TRBJ2-7	12	TRBV20-1	many	SAPTSGASYEQY
TRBJ1-1	13	TRBV18	-	ASSPVTPVNTEAF